A selection of T cell receptor beta chains follows, all from one sample in a study of OX40 agonist ivuxolimab in advanced cancers. Data came from immunoSEQ multiplex PCR; TCRdb stores just in-frame clones and leaves some out. This repertoire shows about 77,000 clones, approximately 95% found once; its top ten account for roughly 20%. This sample comprised CD4+ or CD8+ T cells sorted from blood, obtained in a trial of the OX40 agonist ivuxolimab. The receptor source for this set is an adult with an advanced solid tumor such as melanoma, head and neck, liver or kidney cancer. The CDR3 runs from the conserved cysteine through the conserved F or W. The order of the fields is clone size, V gene, J gene, D gene, CDR3 protein, CDR3 DNA. The D gene is left open where the match is weak. Clone size is not always given. Where it is, it says once, few, many or a class for expanded clones.

size: .; V: TRBV7-9; J: TRBJ2-3; D: TRBD1; CDR3: CASTRDPGGDTDTQYF; DNA: TGTGCCAGCACCCGTGATCCAGGGGGCGATACAGATACGCAGTATTTT
size: once; V: TRBV6-6; J: TRBJ1-5; D: TRBD1; CDR3: CASSRTGGNQPQHF; DNA: TGTGCCAGCAGTCGGACAGGGGGCAACCAGCCCCAGCATTTT
size: .; V: TRBV5-4; J: TRBJ2-7; D: .; CDR3: CASSSAGGTYYEQYF; DNA: TGTGCCAGCAGCTCCGCGGGCGGGACTTATTACGAGCAGTACTTC
size: .; V: TRBV19; J: TRBJ2-1; D: TRBD2; CDR3: CASSIPMGILAGGLSYNEQFF; DNA: TGTGCCAGTAGTATCCCCATGGGGATACTAGCGGGCGGCCTCTCCTACAATGAGCAGTTCTTC
size: .; V: TRBV7-6; J: TRBJ1-2; D: .; CDR3: CASSLAGTGLDGYTF; DNA: TGTGCCAGCAGCTTAGCGGGTACAGGGCTTGATGGCTACACCTTC
size: .; V: TRBV18; J: TRBJ1-1; D: .; CDR3: CASSPRGEGNTEAFF; DNA: TGTGCCAGCTCACCACGAGGGGAGGGGAACACTGAAGCTTTCTTT
size: .; V: TRBV19; J: TRBJ1-1; D: TRBD1; CDR3: CASSIGTGPEAFF; DNA: TGTGCCAGTAGTATCGGGACAGGGCCTGAAGCTTTCTTT
size: .; V: TRBV6-6; J: TRBJ1-1; D: .; CDR3: CASSYSVQGTEAFF; DNA: TGTGCCAGCAGTTACTCGGTCCAGGGGACTGAAGCTTTCTTT
size: .; V: TRBV27; J: TRBJ2-7; D: .; CDR3: CASSSLSFSYEQYF; DNA: TGTGCCAGCAGTTCCCTTAGCTTTTCCTACGAGCAGTACTTC
size: .; V: TRBV2; J: TRBJ1-5; D: .; CDR3: CASSESGESNQPQHF; DNA: TGTGCCAGCAGTGAATCGGGCGAGAGCAATCAGCCCCAGCATTTT
size: .; V: TRBV6-6; J: TRBJ1-2; D: .; CDR3: CALGGRNYGYTF; DNA: TGTGCCCTCGGAGGCCGGAACTATGGCTACACCTTC
size: .; V: TRBV4-1; J: TRBJ1-4; D: .; CDR3: CASSQGQYDEKLFF; DNA: TGCGCCAGCAGCCAAGGGCAGTATGACGAAAAACTGTTTTTT
size: .; V: TRBV15; J: TRBJ2-1; D: .; CDR3: CATSIRPQPDNEQFF; DNA: TGTGCCACCAGCATTAGACCCCAGCCAGACAATGAGCAGTTCTTC
size: .; V: TRBV5-1; J: TRBJ1-1; D: .; CDR3: CASSLGVGVRTEAFF; DNA: TGCGCCAGCAGCTTGGGTGTCGGGGTGAGGACTGAAGCTTTCTTT
size: .; V: TRBV11-2; J: TRBJ2-1; D: .; CDR3: CASSLRQGPYHEQFF; DNA: TGTGCCAGCAGCTTACGGCAGGGACCATATCATGAGCAGTTCTTC
size: .; V: TRBV11-2; J: TRBJ2-4; D: .; CDR3: CASSGIRSKNIQYF; DNA: TGTGCCAGCAGCGGGATACGGTCCAAAAACATTCAGTACTTC
size: .; V: TRBV7-6; J: TRBJ1-1; D: TRBD1; CDR3: CASSLARDRGRDTEAFF; DNA: TGTGCCAGCAGCTTAGCGCGCGACAGGGGGCGGGACACTGAAGCTTTCTTT
size: .; V: TRBV28; J: TRBJ1-1; D: .; CDR3: CASSQWGPEAFF; DNA: TGTGCCAGCAGCCAATGGGGCCCTGAAGCTTTCTTT
size: .; V: TRBV5-8; J: TRBJ1-2; D: .; CDR3: CASSVRLLRGGNYGYTF; DNA: TGTGCCAGCAGCGTCAGACTTTTGCGGGGGGGCAACTATGGCTACACCTTC
size: once; V: TRBV27; J: TRBJ2-4; D: .; CDR3: CASSLEGWGSSPIAKNIQYF; DNA: TGTGCCAGCAGTTTAGAAGGGTGGGGCAGCAGCCCCATAGCCAAAAACATTCAGTACTTC
size: .; V: TRBV7-2; J: TRBJ2-5; D: .; CDR3: CASSLGYAPPAETQYF; DNA: TGTGCCAGCAGCTTAGGCTACGCCCCGCCGGCAGAGACCCAGTACTTC
size: .; V: TRBV27; J: TRBJ2-3; D: .; CDR3: CASSLGPERDTQYF; DNA: TGTGCCAGCAGTTTAGGACCAGAAAGAGATACGCAGTATTTT
size: once; V: TRBV19; J: TRBJ1-5; D: .; CDR3: CASTSKGTLGQPQHF; DNA: TGTGCCAGTACCTCTAAGGGGACTTTAGGGCAGCCCCAGCATTTT
size: .; V: TRBV28; J: TRBJ1-2; D: TRBD1; CDR3: CASNRPGQLYGYTF; DNA: TGTGCCAGCAACAGACCGGGACAGCTTTATGGCTACACCTTC
size: .; V: TRBV28; J: TRBJ2-7; D: .; CDR3: CASSWGSSLSYEQYF; DNA: TGTGCCAGCAGTTGGGGCAGTTCCTTATCCTACGAGCAGTACTTC
size: .; V: TRBV27; J: TRBJ2-3; D: .; CDR3: CASSSPGPSGGTDTQYF; DNA: TGTGCCAGCAGTTCCCCAGGGCCATCAGGTGGCACAGATACGCAGTATTTT
size: .; V: TRBV7-8; J: TRBJ2-5; D: TRBD1; CDR3: CASSWDKAQGANRETQYF; DNA: TGTGCCAGCAGCTGGGATAAGGCTCAGGGGGCTAATCGAGAGACCCAGTACTTC
size: .; V: TRBV27; J: TRBJ1-2; D: .; CDR3: CASAPEGPFGYGYTF; DNA: TGTGCCAGCGCCCCAGAGGGGCCCTTTGGGTATGGCTACACCTTC
size: .; V: TRBV2; J: TRBJ2-7; D: .; CDR3: CASSKAGANEQYF; DNA: TGTGCCAGCAGTAAGGCGGGGGCGAACGAGCAGTACTTC